This T cell receptor beta chain stems from a study of shared clonotypes between healthy human individuals. Looking at the study overall: Two women and a few men aged 18 to 49 served as donors. Per donor, CD8 memory used one plate, CD8 naive used two, CD4 memory used three and CD4 naive used three.

The study, taken as a whole, reports: Sequencing depth was predicted to influence how clonotypes are shared among donors.

Assay used: immunoSEQ multiplex PCR; TCRdb lists only in-frame clones, some missing. The data show about 2.3 million clones, with 85% to 95% seen just once and about 0.39% held by the top ten. With regard to this clone: Its antigen is unknown.

Germline lookup yields CDR1 SGHRS and CDR2 YFSETQ. The CDR3 is 15 amino acids. After removal of 4 bases from V and 8 bases from J, the junction contained 14 bases not matched to a gene. The gene calls are TRBV5-1 and TRBJ1-2; 7 nucleotides align to TRBD1. Specimen: naive CD4+ T cells from PBMCs. Subset given: CD45RA+ positively selected. The source of this sequence is a man in his late teens or twenties in good health. Some clones in this sample may be carry-over from other donors' samples. CDR3 DNA: TGCGCCAGCAGCGCTGACAGGGCAGGCCCGGGAGGCTACACCTTC. Translation: CASSADRAGPGGYTF.